What follows is one TCR beta chain and its context. This clone was detected once. Its cognate antigen has yet to be identified. Base qualities are not recorded, but no much larger clone differs from it by a single base. This entry is derived from a study of blood T cell repertoires in COVID-19 (dated by TCRdb to between 2020 and 2021). Study-wide context: Samples from collaborators originated in the United States, Italy and Spain and spanned both the acute and convalescent phases of COVID-19. The prospective study material was composed of cDNA or gDNA derived from T cells, B-cell-depleted T cells, or PBMCs. Deeply sampled blood TCRbeta repertoires from subjects exposed to, actively infected with, or recovered from COVID-19 were included in the dataset. A freely available public database, intended as a resource for researchers studying the immune response to SARS-CoV-2, is where the repertoires were released. The samples were drawn from the first 160 participants of the ongoing ImmuneRACE study and from 950 to 1,500 subjects provided by 6 global collaborators. Nearly every sample came with metadata listing a de-identified subject ID, COVID-19 status, age in years and sex. HLA class I and class II types, where available, came from metadata supplied by the sample provider rather than from assay-based typing. Broad study findings and their caveats: Clinical and demographic metadata were provided uncurated, with the amount varying by source and participant.

In Seattle, one collaborating source enrolled patients while the infection was active and tracked those patients longitudinally over the course of disease. Each collaborating institution followed its own protocols to collect whole blood in K2EDTA tubes. Collaborator samples were shipped for TCRbeta analysis as frozen whole blood, isolated PBMCs, or DNA extracted from either sample type. The immunoSEQ Assay, a bias-controlled multiplex PCR, was used to amplify TCRbeta CDR3 regions from genomic DNA. In the source study's methods: Within the assay, amplification of reference gene primers was used to estimate how many nucleated cells each sample contained. To quantify the absolute abundance of each unique TCRbeta CDR3 rearrangement, sequence reads were collapsed and filtered. For each sample, productive Simpson clonality was calculated by taking the square root of Simpson's diversity index across productive rearrangements. TCRdb obtained this table from immuneACCESS and retained in-frame rearrangements with V and J assigned. These tables miss some clones; where compared with another copy, unresolved V genes account for less than half of the shortfall, and the remainder is unexplained. The DNA was the basis for D and trimming; V, J and clone size are from that table. The table for this sample lists around 310,000 clones; approximately 90% of them were counted only once. Roughly 7% of the sample belongs to the ten largest clones.

Source material: peripheral blood. The sequence was obtained from a woman in her thirties with COVID-19, enrolled during active disease.

The CDR3 region has the sequence CASSFGLGSGNTIYF. The DNA sequence follows: TGTGCCAGCAGTTTCGGACTGGGCTCTGGAAACACCATATATTTT. The sequence joins TRBV27 to TRBJ1-3, with the D gene too uncertain to name. V loses 3 bases, J loses 0 bases, and the germline ends lie 9 bases apart. Based on the germline V gene (reference sequence), the CDR1 and CDR2 sequences are MNHEY and SMNVEV. Including the terminal cysteine and phenylalanine, the CDR3 comprises 15 residues. This entry keeps only the CDR3 DNA: 45 bases, framed from base 1.